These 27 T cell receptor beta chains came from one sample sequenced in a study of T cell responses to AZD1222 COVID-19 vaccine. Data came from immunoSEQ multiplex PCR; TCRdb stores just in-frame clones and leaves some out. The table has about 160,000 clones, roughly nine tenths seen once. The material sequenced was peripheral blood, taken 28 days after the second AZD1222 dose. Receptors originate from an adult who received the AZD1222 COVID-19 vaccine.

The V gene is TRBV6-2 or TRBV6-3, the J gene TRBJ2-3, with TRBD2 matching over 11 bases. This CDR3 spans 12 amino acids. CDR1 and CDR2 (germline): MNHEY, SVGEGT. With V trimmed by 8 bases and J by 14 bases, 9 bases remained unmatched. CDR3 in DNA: TGTGCCAGCGGCCTAGCGGGAGGAAATCCGTATTTT. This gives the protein CASGLAGGNPYF.

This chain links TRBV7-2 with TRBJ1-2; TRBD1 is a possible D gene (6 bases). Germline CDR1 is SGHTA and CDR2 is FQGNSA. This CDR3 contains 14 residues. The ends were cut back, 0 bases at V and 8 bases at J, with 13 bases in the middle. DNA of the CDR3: TGTGCCAGCAGCTTAGCCGGGGGCCCGGGAGGCTACACCTTC. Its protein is CASSLAGGPGGYTF.

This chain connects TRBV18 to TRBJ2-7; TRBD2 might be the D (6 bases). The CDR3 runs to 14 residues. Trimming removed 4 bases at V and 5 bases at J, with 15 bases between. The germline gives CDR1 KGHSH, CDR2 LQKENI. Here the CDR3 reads CASSRPGEDHEQYF. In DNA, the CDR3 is TGTGCCAGCTCACGTCCGGGAGAGGACCACGAGCAGTACTTC.

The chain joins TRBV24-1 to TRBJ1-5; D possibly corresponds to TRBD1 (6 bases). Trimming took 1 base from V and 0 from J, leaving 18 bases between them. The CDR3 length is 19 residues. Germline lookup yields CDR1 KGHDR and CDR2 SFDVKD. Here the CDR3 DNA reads TGTGCCACCAGTGATTTAAGGGGGTGTTGGTCTTATAGCAATCAGCCCCAGCATTTT. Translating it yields CATSDLRGCWSYSNQPQHF.

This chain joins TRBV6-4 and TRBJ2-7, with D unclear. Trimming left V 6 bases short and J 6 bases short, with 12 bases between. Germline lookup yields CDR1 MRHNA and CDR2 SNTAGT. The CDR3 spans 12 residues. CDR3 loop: CASRKLCGEQYF. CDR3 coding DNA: TGTGCCAGCAGGAAACTTTGTGGCGAGCAGTACTTC.

Here the CDR3 reads CAWSLVGTYNEQFF. The CDR3 region has the DNA TGTGCCTGGAGTTTAGTTGGAACCTACAATGAGCAGTTCTTC. The rearrangement uses TRBV30 and TRBJ2-1, with unresolved D. The V end lost 2 bases, the J end lost 2 bases, and 10 bases lay between the germline ends. The V gene's germline CDR1 is GTSNPN and CDR2 SVGIG (reference sequence). The CDR3 extends over 14 amino acids.

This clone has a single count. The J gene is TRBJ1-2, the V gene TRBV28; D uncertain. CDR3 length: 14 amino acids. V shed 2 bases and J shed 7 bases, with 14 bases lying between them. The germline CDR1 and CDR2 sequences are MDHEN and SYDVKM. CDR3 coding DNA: TGTGCCAGCAGTTTAGGAACATCTGGCGGTGGCTACACCTTC. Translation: CASSLGTSGGGYTF.

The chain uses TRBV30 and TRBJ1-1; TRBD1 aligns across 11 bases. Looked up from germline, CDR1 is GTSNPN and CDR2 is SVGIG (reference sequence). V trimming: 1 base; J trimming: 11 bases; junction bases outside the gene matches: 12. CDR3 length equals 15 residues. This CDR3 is CAWSGLGQGAKWAFF. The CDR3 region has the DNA TGTGCCTGGAGTGGATTAGGACAGGGGGCTAAGTGGGCTTTCTTT. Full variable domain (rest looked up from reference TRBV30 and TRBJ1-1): SQTIHQWPATLVQPVGSPLSLECTVEGTSNPNLYWYRQAAGRGLQLLFYSVGIGQISSEVPQNLSASRPQDRQFILSSKKLLLSDSGFYLCAWSGLGQGAKWAFFGQGTRLTVV.

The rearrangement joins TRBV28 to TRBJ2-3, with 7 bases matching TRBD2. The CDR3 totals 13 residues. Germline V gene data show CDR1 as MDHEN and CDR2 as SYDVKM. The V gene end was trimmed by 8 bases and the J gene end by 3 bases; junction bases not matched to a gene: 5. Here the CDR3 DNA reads TGTGCCAGCGGGGAGGGCGGGACAGATACGCAGTATTTT. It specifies CASGEGGTDTQYF. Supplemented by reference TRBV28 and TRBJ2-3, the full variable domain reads DVKVTQSSRYLVKRTGEKVFLECVQDMDHENMFWYRQDPGLGLRLIYFSYDVKMKEKGDIPEGYSVSREKKERFSLILESASTNQTSMYLCASGEGGTDTQYFGPGTRLTVL.

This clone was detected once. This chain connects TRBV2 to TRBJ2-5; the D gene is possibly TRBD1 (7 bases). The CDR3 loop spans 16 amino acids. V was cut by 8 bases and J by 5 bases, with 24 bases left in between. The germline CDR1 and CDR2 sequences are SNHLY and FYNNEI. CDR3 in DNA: TGTGCCAGCTGTGTTGGAGGGGGCCCCCTCCGGGAGACCCAGTACTTC. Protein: CASCVGGGPLRETQYF.

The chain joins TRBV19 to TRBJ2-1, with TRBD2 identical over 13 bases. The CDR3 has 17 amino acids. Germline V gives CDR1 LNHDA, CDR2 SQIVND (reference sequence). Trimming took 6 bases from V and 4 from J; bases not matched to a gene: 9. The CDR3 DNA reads TGTGCCAGTAGCGATACCGGGACTAGCGGGGAATACAATGAGCAGTTCTTC. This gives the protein CASSDTGTSGEYNEQFF.

CDR3 residues: CSVENRTRGPAAGYTF. CDR3 coding DNA: TGCAGCGTTGAAAACAGAACTAGGGGACCTGCTGCTGGCTACACCTTC. The chain employs TRBV29-1 and TRBJ1-2, with D maybe TRBD1 (5 bases). Germline V gene data show CDR1 as SQVTM and CDR2 as ANQGSEA. Trimming took 2 bases from V and 7 from J, leaving 23 bases between them. CDR3 length: 16 amino acids.

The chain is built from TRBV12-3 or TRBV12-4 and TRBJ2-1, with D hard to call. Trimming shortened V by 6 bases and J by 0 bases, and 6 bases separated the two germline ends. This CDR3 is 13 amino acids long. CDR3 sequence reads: CASRSLSYNEQFF. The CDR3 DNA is TGTGCCAGCAGGAGCCTCTCCTACAATGAGCAGTTCTTC.

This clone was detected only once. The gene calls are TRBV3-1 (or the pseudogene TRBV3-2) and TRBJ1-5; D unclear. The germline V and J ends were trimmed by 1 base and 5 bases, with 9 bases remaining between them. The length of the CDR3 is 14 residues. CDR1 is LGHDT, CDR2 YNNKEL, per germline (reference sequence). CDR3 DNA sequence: TGTGCCAGCAGCCAAGGTGCGGGCTATCAGCCCCAGCATTTT. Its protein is CASSQGAGYQPQHF.

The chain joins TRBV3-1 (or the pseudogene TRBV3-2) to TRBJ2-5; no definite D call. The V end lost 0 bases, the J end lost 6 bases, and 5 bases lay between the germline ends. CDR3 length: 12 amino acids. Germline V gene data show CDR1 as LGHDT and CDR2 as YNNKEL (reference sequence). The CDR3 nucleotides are TGTGCCAGCAGCCAAGACTCCCAGACCCAGTACTTC. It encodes CASSQDSQTQYF.

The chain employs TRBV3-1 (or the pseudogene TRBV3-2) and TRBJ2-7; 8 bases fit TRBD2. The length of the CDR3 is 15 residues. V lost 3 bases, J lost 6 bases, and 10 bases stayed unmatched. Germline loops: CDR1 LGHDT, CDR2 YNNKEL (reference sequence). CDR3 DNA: TGTGCCAGCAGCCAGATCAGGTCCGGGACTAGCGAGCAGTACTTC. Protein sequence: CASSQIRSGTSEQYF.

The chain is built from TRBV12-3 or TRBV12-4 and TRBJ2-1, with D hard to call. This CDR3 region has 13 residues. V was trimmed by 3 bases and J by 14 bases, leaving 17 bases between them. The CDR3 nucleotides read TGTGCCAGCAGTTTCGGTCTTAGTAGCAAGGAGTTCTTC. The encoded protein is CASSFGLSSKEFF.

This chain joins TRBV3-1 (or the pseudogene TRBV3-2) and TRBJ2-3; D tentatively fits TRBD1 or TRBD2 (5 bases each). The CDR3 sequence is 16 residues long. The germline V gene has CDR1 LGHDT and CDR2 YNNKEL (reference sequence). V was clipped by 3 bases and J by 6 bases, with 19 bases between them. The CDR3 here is CASSHERTRAPDTQYF. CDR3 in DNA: TGTGCCAGCAGCCATGAGCGGACAAGGGCACCTGATACGCAGTATTTT.

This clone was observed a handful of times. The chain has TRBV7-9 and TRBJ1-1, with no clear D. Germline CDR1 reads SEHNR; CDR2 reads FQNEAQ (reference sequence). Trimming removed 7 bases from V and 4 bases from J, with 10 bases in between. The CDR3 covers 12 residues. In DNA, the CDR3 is TGTGCCAGCACCCTAGGTCGCACTGAAGCTTTCTTT. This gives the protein CASTLGRTEAFF.

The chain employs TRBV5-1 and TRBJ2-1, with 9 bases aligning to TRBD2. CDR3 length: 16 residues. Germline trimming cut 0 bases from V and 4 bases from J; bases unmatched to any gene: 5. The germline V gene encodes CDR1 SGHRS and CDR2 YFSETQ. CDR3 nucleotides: TGCGCCAGCAGCTTGGACGCGGGAGGGGGGTACAATGAGCAGTTCTTC. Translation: CASSLDAGGGYNEQFF.

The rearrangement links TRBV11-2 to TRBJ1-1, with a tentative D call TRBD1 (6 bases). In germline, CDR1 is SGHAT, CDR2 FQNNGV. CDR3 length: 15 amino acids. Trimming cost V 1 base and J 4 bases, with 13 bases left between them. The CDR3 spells CASSLGGGVFTEAFF. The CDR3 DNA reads TGTGCCAGCAGCTTAGGAGGGGGAGTGTTCACTGAAGCTTTCTTT.

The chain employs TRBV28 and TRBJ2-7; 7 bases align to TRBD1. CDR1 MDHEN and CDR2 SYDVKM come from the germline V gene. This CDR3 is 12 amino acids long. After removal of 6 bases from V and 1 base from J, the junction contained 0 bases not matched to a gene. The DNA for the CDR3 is TGTGCCAGCAGGACAGGGTCCTACGAGCAGTACTTC. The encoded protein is CASRTGSYEQYF.

DNA of the CDR3: TGTGCCAGCAGCCGACTTCAGCGGGAGGAATACAATGAGCAGTTCTTC. Its protein is CASSRLQREEYNEQFF. The V call is TRBV4-2, the J call TRBJ2-1, with TRBD2 identical over 9 bases. The germline CDR1 and CDR2 sequences are LGHNA and YNFKEQ. The CDR3 is 16 residues long. Trimming at V came to 4 bases and at J to 4 bases, leaving 8 bases not matched to a gene.

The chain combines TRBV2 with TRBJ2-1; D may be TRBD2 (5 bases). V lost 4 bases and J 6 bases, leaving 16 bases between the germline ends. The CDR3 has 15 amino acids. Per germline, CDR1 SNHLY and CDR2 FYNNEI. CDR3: CASSVEAARVNEQFF. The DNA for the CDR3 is TGTGCCAGCAGTGTAGAAGCGGCTAGAGTCAATGAGCAGTTCTTC.

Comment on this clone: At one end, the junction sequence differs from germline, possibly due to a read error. The CDR3 nucleotides read TGTGCTAGCAGCCGCCGCTCGGGACAGGGAAGAGATACGCAGTATTTT. It encodes CASSRRSGQGRDTQYF. The V call is TRBV7-7, the J call TRBJ2-3; 9 bases are shared with TRBD1. Per the germline V gene, CDR1 is SSHAT and CDR2 is FNYEAQ (reference sequence). This CDR3 contains 16 residues.

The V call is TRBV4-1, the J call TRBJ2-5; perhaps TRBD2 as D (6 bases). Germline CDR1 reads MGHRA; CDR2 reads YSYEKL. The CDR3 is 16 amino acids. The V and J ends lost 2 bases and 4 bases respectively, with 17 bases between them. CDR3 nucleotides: TGCGCCAGCAGCCAACCCAAAGGCGGGACTCGAGAGACCCAGTACTTC. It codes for CASSQPKGGTRETQYF.

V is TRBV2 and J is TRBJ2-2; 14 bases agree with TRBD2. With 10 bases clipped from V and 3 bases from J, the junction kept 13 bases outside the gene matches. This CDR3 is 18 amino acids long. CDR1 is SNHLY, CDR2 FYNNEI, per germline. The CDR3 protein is CATYGRLAGGGDTGELFF. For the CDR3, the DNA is TGTGCCACCTATGGGAGACTAGCGGGAGGGGGCGACACCGGGGAGCTGTTTTTT.